The clone carrying this T cell receptor beta chain was recorded a few times. PCR amplification relied on 60 Vbeta primers (plus 13 Jbeta primers). The repertoire was sequenced with immunoSEQ multiplex PCR; TCRdb's copy has only in-frame clones and lacks some. The table includes about 97,000 clones, under 85% detected once. Between the trimmed V and J ends, which lost 5 bases and 3 bases, there was a span of 13 bases. Per the germline V gene, CDR1 is SEHNR and CDR2 is FQNEAQ (reference sequence). This CDR3 spans 15 amino acids. The data originate from a study of cytomegalovirus exposure and HLA in healthy donors. When sampled, the donors appeared nominally healthy, though they likely had unrecorded immune exposures.

This clonotype was sampled from a man aged 35-49 years in good health and CMV-seronegative. V usage is TRBV7-9 and J usage is TRBJ1-4, with a weak D call TRBD1 (6 bases). Sequenced material: PBMCs. The CDR3 DNA sequence: TGTGCCAGCAGCCCAACAGGGCAGGCTAATGAAAAACTGTTTTTT. The encoded protein is CASSPTGQANEKLFF.